These 4 T cell receptor beta chains originate from one sample sequenced in a study of Ad26.COV2.S vaccination and SARS-CoV-2 variants. TCRdb keeps only in-frame clones here, not all; method: immunoSEQ multiplex PCR. The sample has 360,000 or so clones, roughly 84% seen once. Treatment defined: around 19 received Ad26.COV2.S at low or high dose, single or two shots; 5 received placebo; per-sample allocation not given. Day 63 after the first vaccine or placebo injection was the time point for sampling. Sequenced here: peripheral blood, sampled in a trial of Ad26.COV2.S vaccine versus placebo. The receptor source for this set is a person between 18 and 59 years old who received the Ad26.COV2.S COVID-19 vaccine or a placebo.

The chain couples TRBV5-1 to TRBJ1-3; TRBD1 matches 7 bases. Germline V gene sequence: CDR1 SGHRS, CDR2 YFSETQ. The CDR3 contains 13 residues. Trimming cost V 4 bases and J 4 bases; bases outside gene matches: 2. This CDR3 reads CASSRTGGNTIYF. The CDR3, as DNA: TGCGCCAGCAGCCGGACAGGCGGAAACACCATATATTTT. The full variable domain, completed using reference TRBV5-1 and TRBJ1-3, is KAGVTQTPRYLIKTRGQQVTLSCSPISGHRSVSWYQQTPGQGLQFLFEYFSETQRNKGNFPGRFSGRQFSNSRSEMNVSTLELGDSALYLCASSRTGGNTIYFGEGSWLTVV.

The rearrangement joins TRBV27 to TRBJ2-7, with a weak D call TRBD2 (5 bases). The CDR3 length is 16 residues. The germline CDR1 and CDR2 sequences are MNHEY and SMNVEV (reference sequence). Between the trimmed V and J ends, which lost 5 bases and 0 bases, there was a span of 17 bases. The chain's CDR3 is CASSNRPGRYSYEQYF. Here the CDR3 DNA reads TGTGCCAGCAGTAACCGTCCGGGAAGATACTCCTACGAGCAGTACTTC.

J is TRBJ2-1 and V is TRBV6-5; a weak D match, TRBD2 (6 bases). The V and J ends lost 6 bases and 7 bases respectively, with 19 bases between them. Germline lookup yields CDR1 MNHEY and CDR2 SVGAGI. The CDR3 totals 15 residues. CDR3 bases: TGTGCCAGCAGGGGGGGAACGTGGACGCGGAATGAGCAGTTCTTC. Residues: CASRGGTWTRNEQFF.

The rearrangement links TRBV2 to TRBJ1-1, with D maybe TRBD1 (5 bases). The CDR3 is 12 residues long. The germline V gene has CDR1 SNHLY and CDR2 FYNNEI. V lost 4 bases to trimming and J lost 4 bases, with 7 bases between them. The CDR3 nucleotides are TGTGCCAGCAGTGGGGGGGGCACTGAAGCTTTCTTT. Protein sequence: CASSGGGTEAFF.